This T cell receptor (beta chain) stems from a study of blood T cell repertoires in COVID-19. Study-level information: PBMCs, B-cell-depleted T cells, or T cells provided the cDNA or gDNA that made up the material.

Germline values: CDR1 MNHEY, CDR2 SMNVEV (reference sequence). The CDR3 is 14 residues long. V trimming: 5 bases; J trimming: 4 bases; junction bases outside the gene matches: 4. Generated by immunoSEQ multiplex PCR, the TCRdb table keeps only in-frame clones and is missing some. Of hundreds of thousands of clones listed, nearly 90% are singletons. Clinical history as reported by participants underpinned cohort assignment. This rearrangement joins TRBV27 to TRBJ1-5; 8 bases agree with TRBD1. The sequenced sample consisted of PBMCs or T cells enriched from blood (not recorded which). The receptor was isolated from a woman in her 30s who had recovered from COVID-19. The CDR3 loop reads CASSPRTGNQPQHF. Written as DNA, the CDR3 is TGTGCCAGCAGTCCCCGGACAGGGAATCAGCCCCAGCATTTT.